What follows describes a single T cell receptor (beta chain). Its antigen is still unknown. Every bit of the isolated RNA underwent reverse transcription, so sequencing read expressed TCRB transcripts. TCRdb keeps only in-frame clones here, not all; method: immunoSEQ multiplex PCR. The sample includes nearly 350,000 clones, approximately 9.9% of them seen just once. The data derive from a study of beta chain features in type 1 diabetes. Overall study results and limits: Type 1 diabetes patients had moderately but significantly shorter TCRB CDR3s in all four CD4+ subsets.

The CDR3 length is 16 residues. Trimming cost V 0 bases and J 3 bases; bases outside gene matches: 6. Per germline, CDR1 SGHNT and CDR2 YYREEE (reference sequence). The source material was central memory CD4+ T cells from blood. This TCR derives from a man aged 25-45 years with type 1 diabetes. This chain joins TRBV5-4 and TRBJ2-5; 9 positions match TRBD2. The CDR3: CASSLDRPSGEETQYF. The CDR3 DNA reads as TGTGCCAGCAGCTTGGATCGGCCTAGCGGGGAAGAGACCCAGTACTTC.